A single sample is the source of the 21 T cell receptor beta chains below, sequenced in a study of radiotherapy plus CTLA-4 blockade in lung cancer. Here immunoSEQ multiplex PCR was the method, and the copy in TCRdb shows in-frame clones only, minus some. This sample has 23,000 or so clones, with 71% found just once. The specimen was peripheral blood, collected from a patient treated with radiotherapy plus ipilimumab. These receptors originate from a human donor with non-small cell lung cancer whose response to radiotherapy plus ipilimumab could not be evaluated.

This clone has only a few counts. The chain is built from TRBV15 and TRBJ2-3, with 7 positions matching TRBD2. Looked up from germline, CDR1 is LNHNV and CDR2 is YYDKDF (reference sequence). CDR3 size: 16 residues. J gave up 5 bases and V 5 bases, and 13 bases lay outside the gene matches. CDR3 in amino acids: CATSRRGGGPGDTQYF. The CDR3 DNA follows: TGTGCCACCAGCCGACGCGGGGGAGGGCCAGGAGATACGCAGTATTTT.

The chain joins TRBV27 to TRBJ2-7; 7 bases are a match to TRBD2. From germline, CDR1 is MNHEY and CDR2 SMNVEV (reference sequence). The ends lost 2 bases at V and 1 base at J; junction bases unmatched: 11. The CDR3 totals 17 residues. CDR3 sequence (DNA): TGTGCCAGCAGTTTAACCCCATGGGCGGGAGCATCCTACGAGCAGTACTTC. Translation: CASSLTPWAGASYEQYF.

This clone was recorded a few times. The chain employs TRBV9 and TRBJ1-5; D call uncertain. There are 13 residues in the CDR3. V was cut by 0 bases and J by 7 bases, with 8 bases left in between. Looked up from germline, CDR1 is SGDLS and CDR2 is YYNGEE. CDR3 amino acids: CASSVAPLQPQHF. The DNA of the CDR3 is TGTGCCAGCAGCGTAGCCCCCCTACAGCCCCAGCATTTT.

The chain uses TRBV7-9 and TRBJ2-7, with 12 positions matching TRBD1. The CDR3 contains 15 residues. Per germline, CDR1 SEHNR and CDR2 FQNEAQ (reference sequence). Unmatched junction bases numbered 6, after V lost 4 bases and J lost 5 bases. The CDR3 is CASSSPGQGAHEQYF. The CDR3 nucleotides are TGTGCCAGCAGCTCGCCGGGACAGGGGGCCCACGAGCAGTACTTC.

Notes on this clone: Other nucleotide sequences from this sample produce the same CDR3. The rearrangement joins TRBV7-2 to TRBJ2-3; the D is unclear. CDR3 size: 14 residues. Germline V CDR1 and CDR2: SGHTA, FQGNSA. V was trimmed by 1 base and J by 0 bases, leaving 5 bases between them. CDR3 protein: CASSLGTSTDTQYF. The CDR3 bases are TGTGCCAGCAGCTTAGGAACTAGCACAGATACGCAGTATTTT. The complete variable domain, with remaining parts taken from reference TRBV7-2 and TRBJ2-3, reads GAGVSQSPSNKVTEKGKDVELRCDPISGHTALYWYRQSLGQGLEFLIYFQGNSAPDKSGLPSDRFSAERTGGSVSTLTIQRTQQEDSAVYLCASSLGTSTDTQYFGPGTRLTVL.

This rearrangement joins TRBV5-1 to TRBJ1-5; a weak D match, TRBD1 (6 bases). The germline gives CDR1 SGHRS, CDR2 YFSETQ. CDR3 length: 17 residues. V was shortened by 3 bases and J by 1 base, with 17 bases between the two germline ends. The CDR3 sequence is CASSSGPGGASNQPQHF. In nucleotides, the CDR3 is TGCGCCAGCAGCTCCGGACCGGGGGGCGCGAGCAATCAGCCCCAGCATTTT.

The V and J genes are TRBV2 and TRBJ1-4; 7 nucleotides agree with TRBD1. There are 17 residues in the CDR3. The trim removed 2 bases at V and 2 bases at J, leaving 8 bases unmatched. Looked up from germline, CDR1 is SNHLY and CDR2 is FYNNEI. This CDR3 reads CASSERAGGRTNEKLFF. The CDR3 nucleotides are TGTGCCAGCAGTGAAAGGGCAGGGGGAAGGACTAATGAAAAACTGTTTTTT.

The chain uses TRBV6-5 and TRBJ2-5; 9 positions match TRBD1. With V trimmed by 6 bases and J by 5 bases, 7 bases remained unmatched. CDR1 MNHEY and CDR2 SVGAGI come from the germline V gene. This CDR3 region has 14 residues. CDR3 in amino acids: CASRRTGDSETQYF. The DNA for the CDR3 is TGTGCCAGCAGACGGACAGGGGACAGTGAGACCCAGTACTTC.

The CDR3 sequence: CASNSGRAGYTQYF. CDR3 DNA: TGTGCCAGCAACAGCGGGAGGGCCGGGTATACGCAGTATTTT. The chain recombines TRBV2 with TRBJ2-3; 10 bases align to TRBD2. The CDR3 is 14 residues long. The V and J ends lost 7 bases and 7 bases, in that order; junction bases with no gene match: 8. Germline CDR1 and CDR2: SNHLY and FYNNEI.

J is TRBJ2-1 and V is TRBV7-6, with D uncertain. The CDR3 covers 15 residues. With 0 bases removed from V and 5 bases from J, the gap between germline ends came to 11 bases. Germline V lookup: CDR1 SGHVS, CDR2 FNYEAQ. The CDR3 nucleotides are TGTGCCAGCAGCTTAGCGGTTCGGGTAGACAATGAGCAGTTCTTC. Translated, it gives CASSLAVRVDNEQFF.

V and J are TRBV5-1 and TRBJ1-1, with D perhaps matching TRBD1 (5 bases). This CDR3 contains 14 residues. Trimming shortened V by 6 bases and J by 1 base, and 13 bases separated the two germline ends. The germline CDR1 and CDR2 sequences are SGHRS and YFSETQ. CDR3 residues: CASTMTTENTEAFF. The CDR3, as DNA: TGCGCCAGCACCATGACGACAGAGAACACTGAAGCTTTCTTT.

This chain uses TRBV6-1 with TRBJ1-1; D ambiguous. Trimming removed 4 bases at V and 1 base at J, with 7 bases between. Germline V gene lookup returns CDR1 MNHNS and CDR2 SASEGT. The CDR3 loop spans 13 amino acids. CDR3 protein: CASSVIRNTEAFF. In DNA, the CDR3 is TGTGCCAGCAGTGTCATCAGGAACACTGAAGCTTTCTTT.

The chain uses TRBV19 and TRBJ2-1; D is uncertain. CDR3 length: 13 amino acids. Per germline, CDR1 LNHDA and CDR2 SQIVND (reference sequence). V lost 7 bases and J lost 6, with 13 bases in between. CDR3 bases: TGTGCCAGTACCTACCCCCCCGGCAATGAGCAGTTCTTC. Amino acid sequence: CASTYPPGNEQFF.

This clone was recorded only once. The chain joins TRBV2 to TRBJ2-7, with 12 bases matching TRBD1. Trimming took 11 bases from V and 7 from J; bases not matched to a gene: 9. Germline V gene lookup returns CDR1 SNHLY and CDR2 FYNNEI. CDR3 length equals 13 residues. The CDR3 DNA follows: TGTGCCGGGGGGGGACAGGGGGCTGGTGAGCAGTACTTC. This sequence encodes CAGGGQGAGEQYF.

The V gene is TRBV6-1, the J gene TRBJ1-2; TRBD1 is a possible D gene (6 bases). Germline V gene sequence: CDR1 MNHNS, CDR2 SASEGT. The CDR3 is 15 residues long. Trimming took 0 bases from V and 6 from J, leaving 14 bases between them. CDR3 coding DNA: TGTGCCAGCAGTGAAGCGGGCAGGGGTTACGATGGCTACACCTTC. As protein: CASSEAGRGYDGYTF.

V and J are TRBV5-1 and TRBJ2-7; 8 bases match TRBD2. V trimming: 4 bases; J trimming: 9 bases; junction bases outside the gene matches: 6. Per germline, CDR1 SGHRS and CDR2 YFSETQ. The CDR3 loop spans 12 amino acids. The CDR3 bases are TGCGCCAGCAGCCTACGGGGGGGCACGCAGTACTTC. Its protein is CASSLRGGTQYF.

This chain uses TRBV7-9 with TRBJ2-2, with D perhaps TRBD1 (6 bases). CDR1 is SEHNR, CDR2 FQNEAQ, per germline (reference sequence). The CDR3 spans 13 residues. Trimming removed 1 base from V and 7 bases from J, with 7 bases in between. The CDR3 DNA reads as TGTGCCAGCAGCTTAGTACAGGGCGGGGAGCTGTTTTTT. Translating gives CASSLVQGGELFF. Combining the CDR3 with reference TRBV7-9 and TRBJ2-2 gives the whole variable domain DTGVSQNPRHKITKRGQNVTFRCDPISEHNRLYWYRQTLGQGPEFLTYFQNEAQLEKSRLLSDRFSAERPKGSFSTLEIQRTEQGDSAMYLCASSLVQGGELFFGEGSRLTVL.

This clone appeared a few times. V usage is TRBV7-2 and J usage is TRBJ1-6; D uncertain. The CDR3 has 13 amino acids. The V end was cut by 5 bases, the J end by 9 bases, with 11 bases between. Looked up from germline, CDR1 is SGHTA and CDR2 is FQGNSA. CDR3 nucleotide sequence: TGTGCCAGCAGCCCAGTGCAGGCTTCACCCCTCCACTTT. This encodes CASSPVQASPLHF.

This chain joins TRBV4-2 and TRBJ2-5; possible D gene TRBD2, 6 bases. The CDR3 contains 13 residues. Germline V gives CDR1 LGHNA, CDR2 YNFKEQ. V lost 1 base and J lost 5, with 8 bases in between. The CDR3 sequence is CASSQVSGETQYF. CDR3 sequence (DNA): TGTGCCAGCAGCCAAGTAAGCGGGGAGACCCAGTACTTC.

The rearrangement joins TRBV4-3 to TRBJ1-2; the match to TRBD1 covers 8 bases. Germline V gives CDR1 LGHNA, CDR2 YSLEER. V shed 0 bases and J 2 bases; nucleotides not matched to a gene: 8. This CDR3 has 17 residues. The DNA of the CDR3 is TGCGCCAGCAGCCAAGATCGGGGGACAGGACTGAACTATGGCTACACCTTC. Translated: CASSQDRGTGLNYGYTF.

This chain links TRBV10-1 with TRBJ2-5; 8 bases line up with TRBD1. CDR1 WNHNN and CDR2 SYGVQD come from the germline V gene (reference sequence). CDR3 size: 15 residues. The junction had 6 bases not matched to a gene; V was cut back by 4 bases and J by 2 bases. For the CDR3, the DNA is TGCGCCAGCAGTGTTGACGGGACAGGTCAAGAGACCCAGTACTTC. Protein product: CASSVDGTGQETQYF.